This TCR beta chain is from a study of T cell repertoires in cytomegalovirus infection. Study as a whole: Used in the study were CMV epitopes, some recently identified and HLA-C-restricted, others well-studied and HLA-B-restricted. Based on public TCR beta signatures, there were indications of CMV infection and of a matching HLA type. General observations from the study: Summed public TCR beta family frequency identified CMV carriers bearing the relevant HLA. What dominated the ex vivo response were HLA-C-restricted CMV-specific TCR beta clonotypes.

TCRdb re-derived calls from the reads in MiXCR, one entry per CDR3 protein. The table has roughly 860,000 distinct CDR3 sequences, about 33% seen once. Trimming removed 2 bases from V and 3 bases from J, with 9 bases in between. The CDR3 covers 15 residues. Germline CDR1 reads SGDLS; CDR2 reads YYNGEE. Points on this clonotype: Its matching antigen is unknown.

The chain uses TRBV9 and TRBJ2-6; D not certain. The sequences come from cultured CD8+ T cells from PBMCs, collected from culture after CMV antigen stimulation. The source is a human donor in good health (CMV status not recorded). Some clones in this sample may be carry-over from other donors' samples. The CDR3 spells CASSVGPYGANVLTF. The CDR3 coding sequence is TGTGCCAGCAGCGTGGGCCCCTATGGGGCCAACGTCCTGACTTTC.